These 14 T cell receptor beta chains originate from one sample sequenced in a study of vaccination effects on CD4 cells after COVID-19. These receptors have no known antigen. Antigen-specific CD4+ T cells were expanded with viral peptide pools in the ViraFEST assay before sequencing. Culturing for more than eight days preceded CD4+ T cell isolation. It was two doses of either the BNT162b2 or mRNA-1273 vaccine that participants received. Here immunoSEQ multiplex PCR was the method, and the copy in TCRdb shows in-frame clones only, minus some. The sample contains about 38,000 clones, almost 85% of which appear only once. Here the sequenced sample was CD4+ T cells from PBMCs cultured with HCoV-NL63 spike peptides, taken after COVID-19 vaccination. These receptors were taken from a human donor who received a COVID-19 vaccine. Some clones in this sample may be carry-over from other donors' samples.

DNA for the CDR3: TGTGCCAGCAGTTACTCGACAGGGGGTAGTCAGTACTTC. This translates into CASSYSTGGSQYF. The chain is built from TRBV6-5 and TRBJ2-4; 9 bases align to TRBD1. This CDR3 comprises 13 residues. Germline trimming cut 0 bases from V and 12 bases from J; bases unmatched to any gene: 3. Germline CDR1 MNHEY, CDR2 SVGAGI.

J is TRBJ1-1 and V is TRBV5-1, with TRBD1 identical over 7 bases. With 4 bases clipped from V and 2 bases from J, the junction kept 8 bases outside the gene matches. The CDR3 length is 15 residues. Germline values: CDR1 SGHRS, CDR2 YFSETQ. For the CDR3, the DNA is TGCGCCAGCAGCCCGGGAGGGACAGCTAACACTGAAGCTTTCTTT. It is translated as CASSPGGTANTEAFF.

This sequence joins TRBV28 and TRBJ1-2; D gene unclear. V was trimmed by 2 bases and J by 2 bases, leaving 15 bases between them. The CDR3 has 16 amino acids. Germline CDR1 is MDHEN and CDR2 is SYDVKM. For the CDR3, the DNA is TGTGCCAGCAGTTTACTGTCGAGAGGGCCCAACTATGGCTACACCTTC. This gives the protein CASSLLSRGPNYGYTF.

The chain joins TRBV6-2 or TRBV6-3 to TRBJ1-1; D gene uncertain. The V end was cut by 2 bases, the J end by 5 bases, with 21 bases between. Germline-derived CDR1 and CDR2 are MNHEY and SVGEGT. This CDR3 comprises 17 residues. CDR3 coding DNA: TGTGCCAGCAGTTACCCCACCGGGCGGTCGGATTTGACTGAAGCTTTCTTT. This gives the protein CASSYPTGRSDLTEAFF.

DNA of the CDR3: TGTGCCAGCAGCTTAGGAAACAGTCGGGGGACTGAAGCTTTCTTT. Protein sequence: CASSLGNSRGTEAFF. The chain combines TRBV7-2 with TRBJ1-1; D may be TRBD1 (5 bases). The CDR3 consists of 15 residues. Trimming pared 1 base from V and 5 bases from J, leaving 14 bases between. CDR1 is SGHTA, CDR2 FQGNSA, per germline.

This clone was counted only a few times. The chain has TRBV30 and TRBJ1-2; D is unclear. The germline gives CDR1 GTSNPN, CDR2 SVGIG (reference sequence). With 0 bases removed from V and 0 bases from J, the gap between germline ends came to 5 bases. This CDR3 spans 13 amino acids. DNA for the CDR3: TGTGCCTGGAGTGTAGAGGCTAACTATGGCTACACCTTC. The encoded protein is CAWSVEANYGYTF.

The chain is built from TRBV24-1 and TRBJ1-4; tentatively, D is TRBD1 (6 bases). The V and J ends lost 2 bases and 7 bases respectively, with 13 bases between them. Germline CDR1 is KGHDR and CDR2 is SFDVKD. The CDR3 loop spans 15 amino acids. CDR3 sequence: CATSDSRGGSEKLFF. The CDR3 DNA is TGTGCCACCAGTGATTCCAGGGGAGGGAGTGAAAAACTGTTTTTT.

The rearrangement uses TRBV4-3 and TRBJ2-2; D gene unclear. Germline V gene sequence: CDR1 LGHNA, CDR2 YSLEER. The CDR3 loop spans 14 amino acids. The V and J ends lost 7 bases and 5 bases respectively, with 14 bases between them. The CDR3 DNA follows: TGCGCCAGCACTCAACAGCACGGAACCGGGGAGCTGTTTTTT. It encodes CASTQQHGTGELFF.

This clone was observed a single time. The CDR3 coding sequence is TGTGCCAGCAGCGCAGGGGCCCTATTCAATGAGCAGTTCTTC. Its translation is CASSAGALFNEQFF. The V gene is TRBV7-2, the J gene TRBJ2-1; TRBD1 is a possible D gene (6 bases). The CDR3 extends over 14 amino acids. V was cut by 5 bases and J by 6 bases, with 14 bases left in between. Germline CDR1 reads SGHTA; CDR2 reads FQGNSA. Based on the CDR3 plus reference TRBV7-2 and TRBJ2-1, the full variable domain is GAGVSQSPSNKVTEKGKDVELRCDPISGHTALYWYRQSLGQGLEFLIYFQGNSAPDKSGLPSDRFSAERTGGSVSTLTIQRTQQEDSAVYLCASSAGALFNEQFFGPGTRLTVL.

The V gene is TRBV5-1, the J gene TRBJ2-5; D call uncertain. V was clipped by 1 base and J by 5 bases, with 9 bases between them. This CDR3 is 13 amino acids long. CDR1 is SGHRS, CDR2 YFSETQ, per germline. CDR3 region: CASSLLPGETQYF. The CDR3 region has the DNA TGCGCCAGCAGCTTGCTCCCCGGGGAGACCCAGTACTTC.

The V gene is TRBV18, the J gene TRBJ1-4, with D unclear. Germline V gene data show CDR1 as KGHSH and CDR2 as LQKENI. This CDR3 region has 13 residues. V was clipped by 3 bases and J by 8 bases, with 10 bases between them. CDR3 residues: CASSPRLAEKLFF. The CDR3 DNA sequence: TGTGCCAGCTCACCGAGGTTGGCGGAAAAACTGTTTTTT.

This chain links TRBV11-2 with TRBJ2-3, with 8 bases matching TRBD1. This CDR3 is 18 amino acids long. CDR1 SGHAT and CDR2 FQNNGV come from the germline V gene. V gave up 5 bases and J gave up 1 base; unmatched junction bases: 14. CDR3 bases: TGTGCCAGCAGCAACCGACCGCCCGGGACAGGACGCACAGATACGCAGTATTTT. Its protein product is CASSNRPPGTGRTDTQYF.

The chain employs TRBV6-2 or TRBV6-3 and TRBJ2-5; TRBD2 matches at 7 bases. Germline CDR1 MNHEY, CDR2 SVGEGT. The V gene end was trimmed by 1 base and the J gene end by 5 bases; junction bases not matched to a gene: 4. The CDR3 totals 14 residues. CDR3 amino acids: CASSYFREEETQYF. CDR3 coding DNA: TGTGCCAGCAGTTACTTCCGGGAGGAGGAGACCCAGTACTTC.

In this sample, this clone turned up once. The chain recombines TRBV7-2 with TRBJ2-1, with TRBD2 matching over 14 bases. The junction had 13 bases not matched to a gene; V was cut back by 4 bases and J by 8 bases. Germline CDR1 is SGHTA and CDR2 is FQGNSA. The CDR3 is 18 amino acids. CDR3 sequence reads: CASSSQPKTSGGADEQFF. In nucleotides, the CDR3 is TGTGCCAGCAGCTCGCAACCGAAGACTAGCGGGGGGGCGGATGAGCAGTTCTTC.